Described below is a single T cell receptor (beta chain) sequence and its context. The target of this receptor is not known. The input lacks base qualities; no much larger clone sits a single base away. CDR3 length: 15 amino acids, cysteine to phenylalanine. The sequence is cut down to CDR3 DNA, 45 bases in frame from base 1. Unmatched junction bases come to 3, with V trimmed by 5 bases and J by 2 bases. Per the germline V gene, SGHTA is the CDR1 and FQGNSA is the CDR2. CD8 naive samples were obtained by positive selection for CCR7 among CD45RO-negative cells, yielding a CD45RA+CCR7+ population from which TemRA cells were excluded. Donors were healthy HIV-negative adults with no recently reported acute infections or vaccinations. Only Caucasian adults living in Nashville, Tennessee, USA were represented among the donors. Blood was collected by leukapheresis, and PBMCs were isolated by Ficoll-Histopaque density gradient centrifugation and then cryopreserved in liquid nitrogen vapor phase. Analytical flow cytometry was used to check the purity and quantity of every magnetically sorted T cell population. Genomic DNA was isolated from every sorted fraction and measured by UV absorbance on a Nanodrop 2000c.

These data originate in a study of shared clonotypes between healthy human individuals (dated by TCRdb to about 2020). With regard to the full study: A few men and two women, aged 18 to 49 years, made up the cohort. For each donor, CD4 naive and CD4 memory were each given three plates, CD8 naive was given two plates, and CD8 memory was given one plate. To estimate repertoire size and how much clonotype sharing occurs between individuals, the study deeply sequenced the blood TCR repertoires of 4 to 6 healthy adults. To increase sequencing depth and limit assay-specific biases, TCR repertoire library preparation and sequencing were carried out by different laboratories using diverse techniques. Per donor, leukapheresis produced somewhere between about 0.8 and 9 billion PBMCs.

Paper-wide results and their limitations: The genetic and exposure-history diversity represented was limited by the small number of donors. Only blood was sampled, and tissue TCR repertoires likely differ from those in blood. Pairwise subsampling led to the expectation that sequencing depth would affect the degree of clonotype sharing among donors. Sharing across a few donors was observed for roughly 5.4% of naive CD4, 3.5% of naive CD8, 2% to 2.5% of memory CD4, and over 0.3% of memory CD8 clonotypes. Higher generation probabilities were observed for clonotypes shared by all four sorted-subset donors than for non-shared clonotypes. Naive subsets generally had larger estimated clonotype richness than memory subsets. Incomplete sequencing was indicated by rarefaction of sorted-subset datasets, despite the large sequencing depth.

Using the deep immunoSEQ assay, multiplex PCR amplified TCR CDR3 regions from genomic DNA. Extracted genomic DNA from each cell subset was distributed evenly across all wells of several immunoSEQ 96-well plates, and each plate was treated as a replicate. Each replicate PCR for sorted subsets received about 200 ng genomic DNA, equal to about 29,000 T cell genomes. Purified libraries were measured with a Qubit 3.0 fluorometer, size-checked on a Bioanalyzer 2100, and measured again with the KAPA Library Quantification kit. Each immunoSEQ 96-well plate was sequenced on its own single-read 150-cycle Illumina NextSeq 550 flow cell. The source study handled its data this way. Because the immunoSEQ output included only junctional sequences and no quality scores, the filtering could not be the same as the filtering used for full-length reads. To assign V/J genes and CDR3, sequences were annotated against IMGT germline references using PyIR, a Python wrapper for IgBLAST v1.9. Reads were filtered out if the reads had weak V/J assignments (E-value above 1e-6), no CDR3, stop codons, out-of-frame junctions, or ambiguous translated residues. V3J clonotypes were defined by identical inferred V gene, J gene, and CDR3 amino acid sequence. To compute the percentage overlap between repertoires, the number of shared unique clonotypes was divided by the size of the smaller repertoire. Repertoire richness was assessed with RTK rarefaction, the Chao1 estimator, and Recon v2.1 estimates of unobserved clonotypes. Generation probabilities for all TCRbeta clonotypes obtained by the gDNA method from a handful of donors were computed using OLGA. The table comes from immuneACCESS by way of TCRdb, which keeps in-frame sequences with V and J called. Part of the clones is missing from these tables; in studies checked, under half for an unresolved V gene and the rest for unknown reasons. That table supplies the V and J calls and clone size; D and trimming were determined from the DNA. The table for this sample lists 630,000 or so clones; roughly 98% of them were counted only once. 0.3% of the sample is held by the ten biggest clonotypes.

This receptor was taken from a man under 40 in good health. Sequencing was carried out using naive CD8+ T cells sorted from blood. Explained via the paper, the cell subset or site label denotes: CD45RA+CCR7+. The chain was built from TRBV7-2 and TRBJ2-3; 11 middle bases align to TRBD2. For the CDR3, the sequence is CASSQGLADTDTQYF. In nucleotide form, the sequence is TGTGCCAGCAGCCAGGGACTAGCGGACACAGATACGCAGTATTTT.